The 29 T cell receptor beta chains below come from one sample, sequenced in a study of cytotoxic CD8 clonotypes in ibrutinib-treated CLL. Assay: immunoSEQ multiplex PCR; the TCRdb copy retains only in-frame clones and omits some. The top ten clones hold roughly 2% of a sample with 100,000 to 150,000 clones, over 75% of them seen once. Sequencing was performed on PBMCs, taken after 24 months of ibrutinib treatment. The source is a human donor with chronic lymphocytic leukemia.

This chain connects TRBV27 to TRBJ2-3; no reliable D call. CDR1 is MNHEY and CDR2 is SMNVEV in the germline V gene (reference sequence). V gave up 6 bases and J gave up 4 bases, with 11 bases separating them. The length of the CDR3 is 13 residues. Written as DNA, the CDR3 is TGTGCCAGCAGCATGCTCAAAGCAGATACGCAGTATTTT. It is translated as CASSMLKADTQYF.

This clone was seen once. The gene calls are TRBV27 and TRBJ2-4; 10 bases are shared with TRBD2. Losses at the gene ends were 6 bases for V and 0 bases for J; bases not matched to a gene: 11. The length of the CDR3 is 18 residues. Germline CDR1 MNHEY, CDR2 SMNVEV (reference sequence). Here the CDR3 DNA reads TGTGCCAGCAGCCCACGGCTAGCGGGAGCCCGAGCCAAAAACATTCAGTACTTC. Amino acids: CASSPRLAGARAKNIQYF.

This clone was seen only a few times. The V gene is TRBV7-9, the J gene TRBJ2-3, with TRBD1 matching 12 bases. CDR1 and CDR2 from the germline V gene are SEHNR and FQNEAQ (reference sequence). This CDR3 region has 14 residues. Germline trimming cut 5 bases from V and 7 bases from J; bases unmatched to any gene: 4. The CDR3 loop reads CASSPGQGANTQYF. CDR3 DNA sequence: TGTGCCAGCAGCCCGGGACAGGGGGCAAATACGCAGTATTTT.

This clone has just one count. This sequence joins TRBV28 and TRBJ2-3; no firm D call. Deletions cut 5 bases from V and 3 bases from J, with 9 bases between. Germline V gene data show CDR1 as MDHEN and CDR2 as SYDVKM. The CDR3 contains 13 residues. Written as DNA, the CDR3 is TGTGCCAGCAGTCAAGGTGGAACAGATACGCAGTATTTT. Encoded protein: CASSQGGTDTQYF.

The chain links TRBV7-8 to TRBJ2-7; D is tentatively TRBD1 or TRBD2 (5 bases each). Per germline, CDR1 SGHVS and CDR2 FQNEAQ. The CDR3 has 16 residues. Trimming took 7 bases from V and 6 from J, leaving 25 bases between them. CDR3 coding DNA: TGTGCCAGCACCGCGGAACACCCGAGGGGTCCGATCGAGCAGTACTTC. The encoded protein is CASTAEHPRGPIEQYF.

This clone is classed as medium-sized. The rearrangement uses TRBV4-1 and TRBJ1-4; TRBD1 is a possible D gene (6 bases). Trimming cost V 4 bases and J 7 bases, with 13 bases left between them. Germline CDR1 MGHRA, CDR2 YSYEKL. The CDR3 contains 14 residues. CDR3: CASSLQGVGEKLFF. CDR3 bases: TGCGCCAGCAGCCTACAGGGAGTCGGTGAAAAACTGTTTTTT.

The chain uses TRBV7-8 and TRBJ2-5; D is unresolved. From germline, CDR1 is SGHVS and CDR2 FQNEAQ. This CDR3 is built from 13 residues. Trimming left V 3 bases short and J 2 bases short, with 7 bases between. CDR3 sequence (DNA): TGTGCCAGCAGCTTCACCGGACAAGAGACCCAGTACTTC. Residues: CASSFTGQETQYF.

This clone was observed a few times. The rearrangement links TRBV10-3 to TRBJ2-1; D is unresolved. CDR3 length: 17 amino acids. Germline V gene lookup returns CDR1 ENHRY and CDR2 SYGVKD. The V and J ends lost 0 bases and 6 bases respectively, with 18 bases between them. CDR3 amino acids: CAISESIGGRFGNEQFF. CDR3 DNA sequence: TGTGCCATCAGTGAGTCCATCGGTGGCAGGTTCGGCAATGAGCAGTTCTTC.

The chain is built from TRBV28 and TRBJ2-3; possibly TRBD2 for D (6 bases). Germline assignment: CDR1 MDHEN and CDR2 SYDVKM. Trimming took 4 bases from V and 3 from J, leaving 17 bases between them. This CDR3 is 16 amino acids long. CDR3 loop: CASSSPSTGETDTQYF. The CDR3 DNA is TGTGCCAGCAGTTCCCCTTCCACGGGAGAGACAGATACGCAGTATTTT.

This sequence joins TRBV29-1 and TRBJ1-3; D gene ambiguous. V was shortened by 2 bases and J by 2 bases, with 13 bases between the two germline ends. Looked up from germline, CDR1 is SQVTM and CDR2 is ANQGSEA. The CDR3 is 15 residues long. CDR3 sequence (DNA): TGCAGCGTTGAACGAGGGTCCCTCCCTGGAAACACCATATATTTT. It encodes CSVERGSLPGNTIYF.

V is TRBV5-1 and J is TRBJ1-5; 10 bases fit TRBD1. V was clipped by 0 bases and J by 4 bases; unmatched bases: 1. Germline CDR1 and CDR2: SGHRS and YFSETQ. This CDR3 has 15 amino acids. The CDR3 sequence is CASSLEGQGNQPQHF. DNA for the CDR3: TGCGCCAGCAGCTTGGAGGGACAGGGGAATCAGCCCCAGCATTTT.

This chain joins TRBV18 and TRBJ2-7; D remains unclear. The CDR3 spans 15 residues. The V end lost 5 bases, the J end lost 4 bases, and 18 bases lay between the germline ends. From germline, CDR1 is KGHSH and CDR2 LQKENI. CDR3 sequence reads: CASSSDGLDRYEQYF. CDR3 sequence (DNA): TGTGCCAGCTCATCGGACGGCCTAGATAGGTACGAGCAGTACTTC.

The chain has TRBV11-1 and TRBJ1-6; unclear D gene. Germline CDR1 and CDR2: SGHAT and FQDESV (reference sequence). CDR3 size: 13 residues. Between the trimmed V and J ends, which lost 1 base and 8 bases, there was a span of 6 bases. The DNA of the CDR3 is TGTGCCAGCAGCTTAGAGGGTGATTCACCCCTCCACTTT. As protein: CASSLEGDSPLHF.

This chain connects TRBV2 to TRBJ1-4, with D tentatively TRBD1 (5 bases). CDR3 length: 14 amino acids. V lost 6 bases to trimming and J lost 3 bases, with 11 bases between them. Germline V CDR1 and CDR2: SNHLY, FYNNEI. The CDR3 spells CASSPGGSNEKLFF. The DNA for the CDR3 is TGTGCCAGCAGCCCCGGGGGATCTAATGAAAAACTGTTTTTT.

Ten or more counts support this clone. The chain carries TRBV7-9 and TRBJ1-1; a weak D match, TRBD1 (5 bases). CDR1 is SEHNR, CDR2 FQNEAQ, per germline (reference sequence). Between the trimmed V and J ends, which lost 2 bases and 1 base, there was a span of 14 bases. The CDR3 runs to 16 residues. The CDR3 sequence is CASSLTGPRGNTEAFF. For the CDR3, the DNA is TGTGCCAGCAGCTTAACGGGGCCCCGAGGGAACACTGAAGCTTTCTTT.

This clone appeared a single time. CDR3 amino acids: CASSQDFVRERGQFF. The CDR3 bases are TGCGCCAGCAGCCAAGATTTCGTAAGGGAGCGGGGCCAGTTCTTC. The chain combines TRBV4-3 with TRBJ2-1; 7 bases line up with TRBD2. In germline, CDR1 is LGHNA, CDR2 YSLEER. V was pared by 0 bases and J by 13 bases, with 12 bases of the junction left unmatched. The CDR3 is made up of 15 amino acids.

CDR3 sequence: CASSLSAGESDTQYF. CDR3 nucleotides: TGTGCCAGCAGTTTATCGGCGGGAGAGTCAGATACGCAGTATTTT. This sequence joins TRBV27 and TRBJ2-3, with 7 bases identical to TRBD2. Germline CDR1 is MNHEY and CDR2 is SMNVEV (reference sequence). The CDR3 has 15 amino acids. V lost 0 bases, J lost 4 bases, and 4 bases stayed unmatched.

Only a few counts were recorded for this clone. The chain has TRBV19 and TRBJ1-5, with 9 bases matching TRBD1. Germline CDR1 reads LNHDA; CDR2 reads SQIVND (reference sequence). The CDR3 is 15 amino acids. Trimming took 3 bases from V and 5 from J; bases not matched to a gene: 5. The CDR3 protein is CASSIGDREYQPQHF. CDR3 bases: TGTGCCAGTAGTATCGGGGACAGGGAGTATCAGCCCCAGCATTTT.

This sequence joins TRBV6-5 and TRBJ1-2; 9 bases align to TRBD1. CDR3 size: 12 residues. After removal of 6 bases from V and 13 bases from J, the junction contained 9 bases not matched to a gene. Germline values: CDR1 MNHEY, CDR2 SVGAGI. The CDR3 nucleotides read TGTGCCAGCAGGTCCGGGACAGGGTCATGCACCTTC. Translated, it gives CASRSGTGSCTF.

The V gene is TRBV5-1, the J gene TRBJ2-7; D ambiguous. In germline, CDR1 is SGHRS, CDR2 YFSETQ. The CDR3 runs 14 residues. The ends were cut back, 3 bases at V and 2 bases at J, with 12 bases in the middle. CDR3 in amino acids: CASSSGPFTYEQYF. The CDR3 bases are TGCGCCAGCAGCTCTGGCCCGTTTACCTACGAGCAGTACTTC.

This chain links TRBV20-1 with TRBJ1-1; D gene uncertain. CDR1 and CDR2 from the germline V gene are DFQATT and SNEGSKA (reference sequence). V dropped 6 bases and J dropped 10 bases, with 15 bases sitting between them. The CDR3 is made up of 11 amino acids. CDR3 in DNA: TGCAGTGCCAGGCCCGGGGTTGTAGCTTTCTTT. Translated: CSARPGVVAFF.

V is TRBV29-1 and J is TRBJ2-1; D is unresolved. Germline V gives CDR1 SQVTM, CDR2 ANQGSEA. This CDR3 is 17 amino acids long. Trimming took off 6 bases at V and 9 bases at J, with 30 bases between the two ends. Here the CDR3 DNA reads TGCAGCGTCCTCAATCGGTTTAGACTGACGCTGACGGCTGAGCAGTTCTTC. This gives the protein CSVLNRFRLTLTAEQFF.

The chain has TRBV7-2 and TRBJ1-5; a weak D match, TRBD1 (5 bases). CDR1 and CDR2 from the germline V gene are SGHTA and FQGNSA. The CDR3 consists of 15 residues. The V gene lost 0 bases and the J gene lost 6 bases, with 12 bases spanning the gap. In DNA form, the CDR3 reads TGTGCCAGCAGCTTAGCGGGTTGGGGCGGTCAGCCCCAGCATTTT. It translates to CASSLAGWGGQPQHF.

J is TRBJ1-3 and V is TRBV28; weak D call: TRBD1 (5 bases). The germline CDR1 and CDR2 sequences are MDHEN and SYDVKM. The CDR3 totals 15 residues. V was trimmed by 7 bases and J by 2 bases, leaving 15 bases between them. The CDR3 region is CASTRDYLAGNTIYF. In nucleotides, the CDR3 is TGTGCCAGCACCAGGGACTACTTAGCTGGAAACACCATATATTTT.

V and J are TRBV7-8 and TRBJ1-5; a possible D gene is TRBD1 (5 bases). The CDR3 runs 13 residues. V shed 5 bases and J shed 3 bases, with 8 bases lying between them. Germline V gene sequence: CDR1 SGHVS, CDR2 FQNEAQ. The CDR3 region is CASSQGDNQPQHF. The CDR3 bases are TGTGCCAGCAGCCAGGGAGACAATCAGCCCCAGCATTTT.

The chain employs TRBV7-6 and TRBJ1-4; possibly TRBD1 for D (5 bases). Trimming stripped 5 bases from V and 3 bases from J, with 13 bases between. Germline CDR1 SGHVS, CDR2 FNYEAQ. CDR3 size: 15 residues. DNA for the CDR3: TGTGCCAGCAGCCCGGCCGGACAAGCTAATGAAAAACTGTTTTTT. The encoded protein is CASSPAGQANEKLFF.

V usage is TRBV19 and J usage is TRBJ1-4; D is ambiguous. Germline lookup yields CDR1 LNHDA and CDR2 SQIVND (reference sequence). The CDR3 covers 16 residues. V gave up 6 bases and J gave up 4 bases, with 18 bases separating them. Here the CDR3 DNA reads TGTGCCAGTAGAAACCCCCGGGCTCGCAATAATGAAAAACTGTTTTTT. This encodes CASRNPRARNNEKLFF.

CDR3 sequence (DNA): TGTGCCAGCACCCCGGGAGGGGGCAATCAGCCCCAGCATTTT. As protein: CASTPGGGNQPQHF. The chain carries TRBV28 and TRBJ1-5, with TRBD1 as a possible D gene (5 bases). The CDR3 runs 14 residues. Trimming stripped 7 bases from V and 2 bases from J, with 12 bases between. Germline V lookup: CDR1 MDHEN, CDR2 SYDVKM. Using reference TRBV28 and TRBJ1-5 for the parts outside the CDR3, the full variable domain is DVKVTQSSRYLVKRTGEKVFLECVQDMDHENMFWYRQDPGLGLRLIYFSYDVKMKEKGDIPEGYSVSREKKERFSLILESASTNQTSMYLCASTPGGGNQPQHFGDGTRLSIL.

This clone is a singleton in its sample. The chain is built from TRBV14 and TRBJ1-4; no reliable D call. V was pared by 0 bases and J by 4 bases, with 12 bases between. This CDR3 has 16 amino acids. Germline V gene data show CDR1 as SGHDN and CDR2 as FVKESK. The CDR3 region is CASSQEVGSFNEKLFF. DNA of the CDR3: TGTGCCAGCAGCCAAGAGGTCGGGAGCTTTAATGAAAAACTGTTTTTT.